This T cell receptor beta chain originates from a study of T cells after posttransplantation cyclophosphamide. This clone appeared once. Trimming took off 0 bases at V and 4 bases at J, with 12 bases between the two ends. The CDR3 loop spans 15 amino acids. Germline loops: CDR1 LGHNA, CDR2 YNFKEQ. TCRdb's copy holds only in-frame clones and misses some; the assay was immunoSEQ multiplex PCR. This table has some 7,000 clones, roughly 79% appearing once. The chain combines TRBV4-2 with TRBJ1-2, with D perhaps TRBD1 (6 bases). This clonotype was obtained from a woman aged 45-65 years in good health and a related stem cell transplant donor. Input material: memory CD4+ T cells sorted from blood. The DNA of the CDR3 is TGTGCCAGCAGCCAAGATCACACAGGGCCCTATGGCTACACCTTC. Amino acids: CASSQDHTGPYGYTF.